Detailed here is one T cell receptor beta chain. Its specificity is not known. These data are taken from a study of shared clonotypes between healthy human individuals. Study context: Three plates were used per donor for CD4 naive, three for CD4 memory, two for CD8 naive and one for CD8 memory.

Trimming cost V 6 bases and J 0 bases, with 12 bases left between them. Germline CDR1 reads SNHLY; CDR2 reads FYNNEI. There are 15 residues in the CDR3. Sequencing used immunoSEQ multiplex PCR; TCRdb keeps in-frame clones, though not all of them. This sample carries hundreds of thousands of clones, almost 95% of them seen once, and the ten largest clones take less than 25%. Only CD45RO-negative cells positively selected for CCR7 counted as naive CD8 cells, so terminally differentiated effector memory CD45RA+ cells were excluded. Study-wide points: Generally, naive subsets came out with larger estimated richness than memory subsets.

The V call is TRBV2, the J call TRBJ1-5; D ambiguous. The TCR sequence derives from a man younger than 45 in good health. Specimen: naive CD8+ T cells sorted from blood. The CDR3 DNA reads as TGTGCCAGCAGGGCAGGTTCGGATAGCAATCAGCCCCAGCATTTT. Protein: CASRAGSDSNQPQHF.